The source of this T cell receptor beta chain is a study of blood T cell repertoires in COVID-19. The overall study: PBMCs, B-cell-depleted T cells, or T cells were the source of the cDNA or gDNA that made up the material.

Produced via immunoSEQ multiplex PCR; TCRdb's table is partial and in-frame only. The profile shows 200,000 to 250,000 clones, approximately 90% of them singletons. Seattle patients were enrolled while actively infected and followed longitudinally. Germline CDR1 reads PRHDT; CDR2 reads FYEKMQ (reference sequence). V gave up 5 bases and J gave up 8 bases; unmatched junction bases: 11. CDR3 length: 15 amino acids. This receptor was taken from a man in his 60s with COVID-19, enrolled during active disease. The material sequenced was peripheral blood. The chain links TRBV13 to TRBJ2-1; 8 bases are a match to TRBD2. The CDR3: CASSLGLAGNDEQFF. As DNA, the CDR3 is TGTGCCAGCAGCCTCGGTCTAGCGGGTAACGATGAGCAGTTCTTC.